The 11 T cell receptor beta chains presented below share a single source sample, sequenced in a study of T cell repertoires in cytomegalovirus infection. Via MiXCR, TCRdb re-called the reads, giving one row per CDR3 protein. The profile covers about 900,000 distinct CDR3 sequences, with roughly 30% appearing a single time and over 12% taken by the ten largest. What these receptors recognize is not known. This specimen consisted of cultured CD8+ T cells from PBMCs, obtained from culture after CMV antigen stimulation. The origin of the receptors is a human donor in good health (CMV status not recorded). Some clones in this sample may be carry-over from other donors' samples.

This clonotype is classed as medium-sized. The chain links TRBV28 to TRBJ2-1; 12 bases line up with TRBD2. The germline V gene encodes CDR1 MDHEN and CDR2 SYDVKM. V dropped 5 bases and J dropped 7; count of bases not matched to a gene: 6. The CDR3 loop spans 15 amino acids. CDR3 DNA: TGTGCCAGCAGTGCGCTAGCGGGGGGGAATAATGAGCAGTTCTTC. Residues: CASSALAGGNNEQFF.

This clonotype was seen only a few times. The rearrangement joins TRBV6-5 to TRBJ1-4; TRBD1 is a possible D gene (5 bases). CDR1 is MNHEY and CDR2 is SVGAGI in the germline V gene. With 0 bases removed from V and 0 bases from J, the gap between germline ends came to 8 bases. CDR3 length equals 16 residues. DNA for the CDR3: TGTGCCAGCAGTTACTCGTGGGGGGCAACTAATGAAAAACTGTTTTTT. Residues: CASSYSWGATNEKLFF.

This rearrangement joins TRBV13 to TRBJ2-1; D is perhaps TRBD2 (5 bases). V was cut by 5 bases and J by 6 bases, with 11 bases left in between. The CDR3 length is 13 residues. Germline V gene sequence: CDR1 PRHDT, CDR2 FYEKMQ (reference sequence). The CDR3 reads CASSMRVLNEQFF. The CDR3 DNA reads TGTGCCAGCAGCATGAGGGTCCTCAATGAGCAGTTCTTC.

This clonotype has only a few counts. This chain connects TRBV5-6 to TRBJ2-3; 10 positions agree with TRBD2. Germline V lookup: CDR1 SGHDT, CDR2 YYEEEE. This CDR3 has 17 residues. The V gene end was trimmed by 0 bases and the J gene end by 2 bases; junction bases not matched to a gene: 6. The CDR3 region has the DNA TGTGCCAGCAGCTTGGAGGGTAGCGGGGGGTACACAGATACGCAGTATTTT. Translation gives CASSLEGSGGYTDTQYF.

The chain couples TRBV5-8 to TRBJ2-4; D may be TRBD1 (8 bases). The CDR3 is 14 residues long. CDR1 and CDR2 (germline): SGHTS, YDEGEE. The V end was cut by 4 bases, the J end by 5 bases, with 13 bases between. CDR3 loop: CASSDRGGENIQYF. As DNA, the CDR3 is TGTGCCAGCAGCGACAGGGGAGGGGAAAACATTCAGTACTTC.

The table lists this clonotype with a few counts. DNA of the CDR3: TGTGCCAGCAGTTTGATAGGGGACACTGAAGCTTTCTTT. Translated: CASSLIGDTEAFF. The gene calls are TRBV5-4 and TRBJ1-1; tentatively, D is TRBD1 (5 bases). There are 13 residues in the CDR3. The germline gives CDR1 SGHNT, CDR2 YYREEE (reference sequence). The germline V and J ends were trimmed by 5 bases and 3 bases, with 11 bases remaining between them.

The gene calls are TRBV12-3 or TRBV12-4 and TRBJ2-3; 8 bases align to TRBD2. J lost 4 bases, V lost 6 bases, and 6 bases had no gene match. CDR3 size: 14 residues. CDR3 region: CASSGLAVPDTQYF. The DNA for the CDR3 is TGTGCCAGCAGCGGACTAGCAGTCCCAGATACGCAGTATTTT.

In its sample, this clonotype was seen once. V gene TRBV5-6 combines with J gene TRBJ1-1; the D gene is possibly TRBD1 (6 bases). Germline-derived CDR1 and CDR2 are SGHDT and YYEEEE. The CDR3 length is 13 residues. V lost 2 bases to trimming and J lost 6 bases, with 11 bases between them. CDR3 sequence reads: CASSFRGFSEAFF. As DNA, the CDR3 is TGTGCCAGCAGCTTTAGGGGGTTCTCTGAAGCTTTCTTT.

This clonotype has just a few counts. V and J are TRBV7-6 and TRBJ2-2, with 8 bases identical to TRBD2. The CDR3 extends over 14 amino acids. Germline V lookup: CDR1 SGHVS, CDR2 FNYEAQ. In nucleotides, the CDR3 is TGTGCTAGCGCGGGGGGCCAGAACACCGGGGAGCTGTTTTTT. This sequence encodes CASAGGQNTGELFF.

The chain is built from TRBV12-5 and TRBJ1-1; maybe TRBD1 (6 bases). Germline CDR1 reads LGHNT; CDR2 reads FRNRAP. The CDR3 sequence is 13 residues long. Trimming removed 4 bases from V and 1 base from J, with 7 bases in between. This CDR3 is CASGWGQNTEAFF. The CDR3 nucleotides are TGTGCTAGTGGTTGGGGACAGAACACTGAAGCTTTCTTT.

This chain connects TRBV29-1 to TRBJ2-7; TRBD1 matches 8 bases. With V trimmed by 7 bases and J by 5 bases, 7 bases remained unmatched. Germline assignment: CDR1 SQVTM and CDR2 ANQGSEA. This CDR3 comprises 12 residues. CDR3 in amino acids: CSAADREDEQYV. As DNA, the CDR3 is TGCAGCGCCGCGGACAGGGAGGACGAGCAGTACGTC.